This note documents a single T cell receptor (beta chain) sequence. Using immunoSEQ multiplex PCR, the repertoire was profiled, and TCRdb retains in-frame clones only, with some absent. Of about 50,000 clones listed, roughly 87% are singletons. The sample belongs to a study of siplizumab effects on memory and regulatory T cells. The specimen sequenced was naive CD8+ T cells sorted from blood. This clonotype was obtained from a human donor in good health.

The CDR3 protein is CASSPDASTDTQYF. The CDR3 DNA follows: TGCGCCAGCAGCCCGGACGCGAGCACAGATACGCAGTATTTT. This chain uses TRBV5-1 with TRBJ2-3; D not resolved. CDR3 size: 14 residues. The germline V gene encodes CDR1 SGHRS and CDR2 YFSETQ. Trimming shortened V by 4 bases and J by 0 bases, and 9 bases separated the two germline ends. Together with reference TRBV5-1 and TRBJ2-3, the CDR3 gives the full variable domain: KAGVTQTPRYLIKTRGQQVTLSCSPISGHRSVSWYQQTPGQGLQFLFEYFSETQRNKGNFPGRFSGRQFSNSRSEMNVSTLELGDSALYLCASSPDASTDTQYFGPGTRLTVL.